Shown below are 27 T cell receptor beta chains from a single sample sequenced in a study of OX40 agonist ivuxolimab in advanced cancers. Libraries were prepared by immunoSEQ multiplex PCR; TCRdb keeps only in-frame clonotypes and omits some of them. The sample carries 60,000 to 75,000 clones, 70% to 90% recorded once. The sequenced sample was CD4+ or CD8+ T cells sorted from blood, obtained in a trial of the OX40 agonist ivuxolimab. These receptors were taken from an adult with an advanced solid tumor such as melanoma, head and neck, liver or kidney cancer.

This clone was seen once. The rearrangement uses TRBV28 and TRBJ1-4; 8 nucleotides line up with TRBD1. V gave up 5 bases and J gave up 5 bases; unmatched junction bases: 13. The CDR3 consists of 17 residues. Germline-derived CDR1 and CDR2 are MDHEN and SYDVKM. CDR3 protein: CASSPRPGTGLNEKLFF. CDR3 DNA: TGTGCCAGCAGTCCTCGCCCCGGGACAGGTCTAAATGAAAAACTGTTTTTT.

The rearrangement links TRBV5-5 to TRBJ2-1, with D uncertain. V gave up 2 bases and J gave up 0 bases, with 9 bases separating them. This CDR3 contains 15 residues. CDR1 is SGHKS and CDR2 is YYEKEE in the germline V gene (reference sequence). The CDR3 DNA sequence: TGTGCCAGCAGCTTTGGGCGGAGCTCCTACAATGAGCAGTTCTTC. Translated, it gives CASSFGRSSYNEQFF.

CDR3 region: CASKDRVLSNSPLHF. The DNA of the CDR3 is TGTGCCAGTAAAGACAGGGTTTTGAGTAATTCACCCCTCCACTTT. V usage is TRBV19 and J usage is TRBJ1-6, with 7 positions matching TRBD1. The CDR3 extends over 15 amino acids. Germline V gene sequence: CDR1 LNHDA, CDR2 SQIVND (reference sequence). With 7 bases clipped from V and 6 bases from J, the junction kept 9 bases outside the gene matches.

The rearrangement links TRBV7-3 to TRBJ1-1, with 8 bases that match TRBD1. CDR3 length: 14 residues. Trimming cost V 5 bases and J 3 bases; bases outside gene matches: 5. Germline V CDR1 and CDR2: SGHTA, FQGTGA. CDR3 bases: TGTGCCAGCAGCCTGACAGGGGCCGACACTGAAGCTTTCTTT. Its translation is CASSLTGADTEAFF.

The chain has TRBV9 and TRBJ1-4, with D perhaps TRBD1 (6 bases). V was pared by 4 bases and J by 3 bases, with 16 bases between. Germline V gene lookup returns CDR1 SGDLS and CDR2 YYNGEE. The CDR3 has 16 residues. The CDR3 DNA follows: TGTGCCAGCAGCCCCGGGCCGGGACATCCTAATGAAAAACTGTTTTTT. This encodes CASSPGPGHPNEKLFF.

Here the CDR3 reads CASSFRIPSSNEQFF. The CDR3 bases are TGCGCCAGCAGCTTCCGCATCCCTTCATCCAATGAGCAGTTCTTC. This chain connects TRBV5-1 to TRBJ2-1, with no clear D. The CDR3 spans 15 residues. Trimming removed 2 bases at V and 6 bases at J, with 15 bases between. Germline assignment: CDR1 SGHRS and CDR2 YFSETQ.

V is TRBV5-4 and J is TRBJ1-3; D ambiguous. The CDR3 extends over 13 amino acids. Trimming pared 8 bases from V and 4 bases from J, leaving 13 bases between. Germline values: CDR1 SGHNT, CDR2 YYREEE (reference sequence). The CDR3 bases are TGTGCCAGTGGACTTGTAACAGGAAACACCATATATTTT. This gives the protein CASGLVTGNTIYF.

The chain couples TRBV10-2 to TRBJ2-7; TRBD2 agrees at 12 bases. This CDR3 is 14 amino acids long. Germline-derived CDR1 and CDR2 are WSHSY and SAAADI. Trimming cost V 10 bases and J 6 bases; bases outside gene matches: 10. CDR3 nucleotide sequence: TGCGCCAATCCTAGCGGGGGGGCCCCTCTCGAGCAGTACTTC. Translation gives CANPSGGAPLEQYF.

The rearrangement links TRBV5-1 to TRBJ2-7; TRBD2 matches at 7 bases. After removal of 1 base from V and 3 bases from J, the junction contained 7 bases not matched to a gene. CDR1 SGHRS and CDR2 YFSETQ come from the germline V gene. The CDR3 is made up of 15 amino acids. In nucleotides, the CDR3 is TGCGCCAGCAGCTTGAATCCGGGGGGATTCTACGAGCAGTACTTC. It translates to CASSLNPGGFYEQYF.

The count of this clone is one. The chain links TRBV11-2 to TRBJ2-3; D is possibly TRBD1 (6 bases). V gave up 5 bases and J gave up 2 bases, with 20 bases separating them. The germline V gene has CDR1 SGHAT and CDR2 FQNNGV. CDR3 length: 17 amino acids. The CDR3 DNA sequence: TGTGCCAGCAGCACGGACAGCCGGTACTGGTCCACAGATACGCAGTATTTT. Amino acid sequence: CASSTDSRYWSTDTQYF.

This chain connects TRBV4-3 to TRBJ2-1; 7 positions match TRBD2. This CDR3 contains 18 residues. The junction had 15 bases not matched to a gene; V was cut back by 0 bases and J by 7 bases. Germline loops: CDR1 LGHNA, CDR2 YSLEER. DNA for the CDR3: TGCGCCAGCAGCCAAGATCCAAGGCGCCTAGCGGTTACTAATGAGCAGTTCTTC. Translated: CASSQDPRRLAVTNEQFF.

This chain uses TRBV6-6 with TRBJ1-5, with D maybe TRBD1 (5 bases). CDR1 is MNHNY, CDR2 SVGAGI, per germline (reference sequence). The ends were cut back, 5 bases at V and 9 bases at J, with 17 bases in the middle. CDR3 length: 14 amino acids. The chain's CDR3 is CASSLGTGRWPQHF. The DNA of the CDR3 is TGTGCCAGCAGTCTCGGGACGGGACGGTGGCCCCAGCATTTT.

V and J are TRBV5-1 and TRBJ2-1, with D possibly being TRBD2 (6 bases). CDR3 length equals 18 residues. Trimming cost V 0 bases and J 9 bases, with 25 bases left between them. The germline CDR1 and CDR2 sequences are SGHRS and YFSETQ. The CDR3 DNA is TGCGCCAGCAGCTTGGATGTTTCTAGGCGGGGTTTAGGTAGTGAGCAGTTCTTC. Translation gives CASSLDVSRRGLGSEQFF.

This sequence joins TRBV18 and TRBJ2-1; 7 positions match TRBD2. The CDR3 sequence is 16 residues long. Unmatched junction bases numbered 7, after V lost 0 bases and J lost 5 bases. Per the germline V gene, CDR1 is KGHSH and CDR2 is LQKENI. CDR3 nucleotide sequence: TGTGCCAGCTCACCACCGTCGGGGGGAAAAGACAATGAGCAGTTCTTC. This codes for CASSPPSGGKDNEQFF.

The chain is built from TRBV6-5 and TRBJ1-3, with 8 bases aligning to TRBD1. There are 15 residues in the CDR3. Trimming at V came to 10 bases and at J to 0 bases, leaving 8 bases not matched to a gene. CDR1 and CDR2 from the germline V gene are MNHEY and SVGAGI. The CDR3 DNA sequence: TGTGCCACTCAGAACAGGGGGAGCTCTGGAAACACCATATATTTT. The encoded protein is CATQNRGSSGNTIYF.

The rearrangement links TRBV9 to TRBJ1-3; D not certain. The CDR3 is made up of 16 amino acids. CDR1 and CDR2 from the germline V gene are SGDLS and YYNGEE. V was clipped by 2 bases and J by 1 base, with 13 bases between them. CDR3 sequence reads: CASSVRSLESGNTIYF. In DNA, the CDR3 is TGTGCCAGCAGCGTCAGGAGCCTGGAATCTGGAAACACCATATATTTT.

This clone was counted once. V and J are TRBV27 and TRBJ2-3; D is perhaps TRBD2 (7 bases). There are 14 residues in the CDR3. Germline V gene data show CDR1 as MNHEY and CDR2 as SMNVEV (reference sequence). V lost 9 bases to trimming and J lost 0 bases, with 13 bases between them. CDR3 region: CASGGASSTDTQYF. CDR3 coding DNA: TGTGCCAGTGGGGGGGCCTCTAGCACAGATACGCAGTATTTT.

The chain recombines TRBV4-3 with TRBJ1-1, with a weak D call TRBD1 (6 bases). This CDR3 is built from 15 residues. V lost 1 base, J lost 4 bases, and 13 bases lay in between. CDR1 is LGHNA and CDR2 is YSLEER in the germline V gene. The CDR3 is CASSQAIGRGTEAFF. The CDR3 DNA is TGCGCCAGCAGCCAAGCCATCGGCAGGGGCACTGAAGCTTTCTTT.

The V call is TRBV10-3, the J call TRBJ1-5; D unresolved. CDR3 length: 13 amino acids. V lost 0 bases and J lost 7, with 7 bases in between. The germline gives CDR1 ENHRY, CDR2 SYGVKD. The CDR3 bases are TGTGCCATCAGTGAGTCGAGAGTACAGCCCCAGCATTTT. Its protein is CAISESRVQPQHF.

The chain joins TRBV7-2 to TRBJ2-1; 8 bases align to TRBD1. Trimming took 4 bases from V and 8 from J; bases not matched to a gene: 7. The CDR3 contains 14 residues. The germline gives CDR1 SGHTA, CDR2 FQGNSA. The chain's CDR3 is CASSSGSGGDEQFF. In nucleotides, the CDR3 is TGTGCCAGCAGCTCTGGTTCAGGGGGCGATGAGCAGTTCTTC.

The chain is built from TRBV28 and TRBJ2-5, with 11 nucleotides matching TRBD2. This CDR3 has 17 residues. Looked up from germline, CDR1 is MDHEN and CDR2 is SYDVKM. V trimming: 5 bases; J trimming: 2 bases; junction bases outside the gene matches: 10. CDR3 loop: CASSVLAGGAPQETQYF. The CDR3 region has the DNA TGTGCCAGCAGTGTCCTAGCGGGGGGAGCCCCTCAAGAGACCCAGTACTTC.

V usage is TRBV5-6 and J usage is TRBJ2-5; 10 nucleotides align to TRBD1. The J segment lost 5 bases and the V segment lost 3 bases, leaving 4 bases of the junction unmatched. This CDR3 has 14 residues. Germline values: CDR1 SGHDT, CDR2 YYEEEE. The CDR3 coding sequence is TGTGCCAGCAGCTCCGACAGGGGGCGCGAGACCCAGTACTTC. It codes for CASSSDRGRETQYF.

This chain uses TRBV28 with TRBJ2-7; 8 positions match TRBD2. The ends lost 7 bases at V and 7 bases at J; junction bases unmatched: 9. Germline V gives CDR1 MDHEN, CDR2 SYDVKM. The CDR3 is 13 residues long. CDR3 DNA: TGTGCCAGCATGACTAGCGCTTTCCGGGAGCAGTACTTC. It is translated as CASMTSAFREQYF.

The chain joins TRBV7-9 to TRBJ2-1; TRBD1 matches at 8 bases. After removal of 5 bases from V and 3 bases from J, the junction contained 12 bases not matched to a gene. The CDR3 extends over 17 amino acids. Germline CDR1 SEHNR, CDR2 FQNEAQ (reference sequence). This CDR3 reads CASSPRQGSTYYNEQFF. The CDR3 DNA sequence: TGTGCCAGCAGCCCAAGACAGGGGAGCACATACTACAATGAGCAGTTCTTC.

The genes are TRBV7-9 and TRBJ2-2; no definite D call. Trimming cost V 1 base and J 4 bases, with 10 bases left between them. The CDR3 runs to 15 residues. Germline CDR1 is SEHNR and CDR2 is FQNEAQ (reference sequence). CDR3 amino acids: CASSLDGSPTGELFF. The CDR3 DNA follows: TGTGCCAGCAGCTTAGACGGCAGCCCCACCGGGGAGCTGTTTTTT.

This clone appeared a few times. The chain has TRBV14 and TRBJ2-5, with D uncertain. Looked up from germline, CDR1 is SGHDN and CDR2 is FVKESK. Trimming removed 0 bases at V and 1 base at J, with 9 bases between. This CDR3 has 15 residues. CDR3 in amino acids: CASSQDRSGQETQYF. CDR3 bases: TGTGCCAGCAGCCAAGATAGGAGTGGCCAAGAGACCCAGTACTTC.

This sequence joins TRBV7-2 and TRBJ1-2; D unclear. The CDR3 length is 15 residues. Germline lookup yields CDR1 SGHTA and CDR2 FQGNSA. The germline V and J ends were trimmed by 1 base and 2 bases, with 11 bases remaining between them. CDR3 bases: TGTGCCAGCAGCTTAGGTGGCACTCAAAACTATGGCTACACCTTC. Amino acids: CASSLGGTQNYGYTF.